The 11 T cell receptor beta chains in this list originate from one sample, sequenced in a study of blood T cell repertoires in COVID-19. TCRdb keeps only in-frame clones here, not all; method: immunoSEQ multiplex PCR. Of about 370,000 clones in the sample, roughly 91% were seen once. The sequenced sample consisted of PBMCs or T cells enriched from blood (not recorded which). The receptors here all came from a woman aged 25 to 45 who had recovered from COVID-19.

The chain employs TRBV19 and TRBJ1-5; D perhaps matches TRBD1 (5 bases). V lost 3 bases and J lost 0, with 12 bases in between. CDR1 and CDR2 (germline): LNHDA, SQIVND (reference sequence). This CDR3 is 16 amino acids long. CDR3: CASSMTEWYSNQPQHF. DNA of the CDR3: TGTGCCAGTAGTATGACAGAATGGTATAGCAATCAGCCCCAGCATTTT.

This clone occurred once. The chain joins TRBV5-1 to TRBJ2-3, with D maybe TRBD2 (6 bases). Germline assignment: CDR1 SGHRS and CDR2 YFSETQ. The CDR3 is 18 amino acids. Trimming shortened V by 6 bases and J by 0 bases, and 23 bases separated the two germline ends. The CDR3 DNA follows: TGCGCCAGCACCCTGGGGATCCTAGCGATCACTAGCACAGATACGCAGTATTTT. Its translation: CASTLGILAITSTDTQYF. Full variable domain (missing parts from reference TRBV5-1 and TRBJ2-3): KAGVTQTPRYLIKTRGQQVTLSCSPISGHRSVSWYQQTPGQGLQFLFEYFSETQRNKGNFPGRFSGRQFSNSRSEMNVSTLELGDSALYLCASTLGILAITSTDTQYFGPGTRLTVL.

The CDR3 DNA reads TGTGCCAGCAGCTTGGGACAGGAACCTTACTATGGCTACACCTTC. Protein product: CASSLGQEPYYGYTF. V is TRBV5-4 and J is TRBJ1-2; D is perhaps TRBD1 (6 bases). The CDR3 contains 15 residues. The germline V gene encodes CDR1 SGHNT and CDR2 YYREEE (reference sequence). V was cut by 0 bases and J by 3 bases, with 12 bases left in between. The variable domain in full, with the rest retrieved from reference TRBV5-4 and TRBJ1-2, is ETGVTQSPTHLIKTRGQQVTLRCSSQSGHNTVSWYQQALGQGPQFIFQYYREEENGRGNFPPRFSGLQFPNYSSELNVNALELDDSALYLCASSLGQEPYYGYTFGSGTRLTVV.

This chain connects TRBV19 to TRBJ1-1; perhaps TRBD1 as D (5 bases). Germline V lookup: CDR1 LNHDA, CDR2 SQIVND (reference sequence). This CDR3 comprises 15 residues. Trimming stripped 3 bases from V and 5 bases from J, with 16 bases between. CDR3: CASSIGGGIPTEAFF. The CDR3 nucleotides read TGTGCCAGTAGTATTGGGGGGGGAATCCCAACTGAAGCTTTCTTT.

The chain has TRBV6-1 and TRBJ2-1; 13 positions agree with TRBD2. Germline CDR1 reads MNHNS; CDR2 reads SASEGT. The V and J ends lost 2 bases and 0 bases, in that order; junction bases with no gene match: 4. The CDR3 contains 18 residues. The chain's CDR3 is CASSEKGTSGTSYNEQFF. The CDR3 DNA reads TGTGCCAGCAGTGAAAAAGGGACTAGCGGGACCTCCTACAATGAGCAGTTCTTC.

This clone was seen a single time. The genes are TRBV6-2 or TRBV6-3 and TRBJ1-5; D is ambiguous. There are 14 residues in the CDR3. The ends were cut back, 5 bases at V and 4 bases at J, with 12 bases in the middle. Germline CDR1 MNHEY, CDR2 SVGEGT. The CDR3 loop is CASSPPPTNQPQHF. The CDR3 nucleotides are TGTGCCAGCAGTCCCCCCCCTACTAATCAGCCCCAGCATTTT.

This chain links TRBV10-3 with TRBJ2-1; D remains ambiguous. V lost 3 bases and J lost 0, with 6 bases in between. The length of the CDR3 is 14 residues. Germline V gene lookup returns CDR1 ENHRY and CDR2 SYGVKD. Written as DNA, the CDR3 is TGTGCCATCAGTGAAGACAACTCCTACAATGAGCAGTTCTTC. It translates to CAISEDNSYNEQFF.

J is TRBJ1-2 and V is TRBV5-8, with a weak D call TRBD1 (5 bases). This CDR3 contains 15 residues. Germline loops: CDR1 SGHTS, CDR2 YDEGEE. The V gene lost 4 bases and the J gene lost 4 bases, with 17 bases spanning the gap. The CDR3: CASSRGGSGSYGYTF. The CDR3 nucleotides read TGTGCCAGCAGCCGTGGGGGGAGTGGATCCTATGGCTACACCTTC.

The chain combines TRBV15 with TRBJ2-1; D possibly corresponds to TRBD1 (5 bases). This CDR3 contains 14 residues. V was cut by 0 bases and J by 11 bases, with 14 bases left in between. Germline assignment: CDR1 LNHNV and CDR2 YYDKDF (reference sequence). CDR3: CATSRDQVVGQQFF. For the CDR3, the DNA is TGTGCCACCAGCAGAGATCAGGTCGTGGGGCAGCAGTTCTTC. Looking up the rest from reference TRBV15 and TRBJ2-1 gives the full variable domain: DAMVIQNPRYQVTQFGKPVTLSCSQTLNHNVMYWYQQKSSQAPKLLFHYYDKDFNNEADTPDNFQSRRPNTSFCFLDIRSPGLGDTAMYLCATSRDQVVGQQFFGPGTRLTVL.

The chain recombines TRBV6-5 with TRBJ1-2; D is perhaps TRBD1 (5 bases). Looked up from germline, CDR1 is MNHEY and CDR2 is SVGAGI. The CDR3 extends over 16 amino acids. Trimming left V 0 bases short and J 5 bases short, with 16 bases between. The CDR3 sequence is CASSYSTGHWAYGYTF. As DNA, the CDR3 is TGTGCCAGCAGTTACTCGACTGGACATTGGGCTTATGGCTACACCTTC.

V usage is TRBV28 and J usage is TRBJ2-7; no reliable D call. The CDR3 totals 14 residues. Germline V gives CDR1 MDHEN, CDR2 SYDVKM. V lost 0 bases and J lost 3, with 9 bases in between. The CDR3 loop is CASSLWQVDYEQYF. The CDR3 region has the DNA TGTGCCAGCAGTTTATGGCAGGTCGACTACGAGCAGTACTTC.